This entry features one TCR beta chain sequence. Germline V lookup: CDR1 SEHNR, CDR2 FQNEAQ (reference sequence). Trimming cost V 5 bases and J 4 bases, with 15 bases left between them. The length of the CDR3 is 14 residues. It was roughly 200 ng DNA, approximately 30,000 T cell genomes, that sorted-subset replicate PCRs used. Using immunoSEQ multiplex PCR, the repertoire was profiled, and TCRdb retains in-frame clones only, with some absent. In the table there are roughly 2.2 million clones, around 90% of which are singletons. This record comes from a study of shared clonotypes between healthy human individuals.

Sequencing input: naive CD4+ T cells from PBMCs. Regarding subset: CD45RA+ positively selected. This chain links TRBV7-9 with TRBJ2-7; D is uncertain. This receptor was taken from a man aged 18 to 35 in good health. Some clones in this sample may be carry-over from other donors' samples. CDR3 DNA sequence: TGTGCCAGCAGCGTCCGGGTTGCCGGATACGAGCAGTACTTC. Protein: CASSVRVAGYEQYF.